This T cell receptor (beta chain) was retrieved from a study of blood T cell repertoires in COVID-19. Study-wide context: Both acute and convalescent COVID-19 samples were obtained from the United States, Italy and Spain. PBMCs, B-cell-depleted T cells, or T cells were the source of the cDNA or gDNA that made up the material.

During active infection, Seattle patients enrolled and were then monitored through disease. TCRdb keeps only in-frame clones here, not all; method: immunoSEQ multiplex PCR. The table includes 250,000 to 300,000 clones, around nine tenths detected once. This CDR3 is 14 amino acids long. The trim removed 4 bases at V and 4 bases at J, leaving 6 bases unmatched. Per germline, CDR1 GTSNPN and CDR2 SVGIG (reference sequence). Material for sequencing was peripheral blood. The chain is built from TRBV30 and TRBJ2-2; TRBD1 matches at 7 bases. The origin of this receptor is a woman aged 65 to 85 with COVID-19, enrolled during active disease. The CDR3 DNA reads TGTGCCTGGAAAGGGGGCAGTCCCACCGGGGAGCTGTTTTTT. Protein product: CAWKGGSPTGELFF.